This entry lists 27 T cell receptor beta chains sequenced from one sample in a study of blood T cell repertoires in COVID-19. Assay: immunoSEQ multiplex PCR; the TCRdb copy retains only in-frame clones and omits some. The sample consists of a few hundred thousand clones, around 90% of them appearing once. The sample was PBMCs or T cells enriched from blood (not recorded which). All receptors derive from a human donor in a cohort exposed to, infected with or recovered from COVID-19 (not recorded which). The donor label of this sample is uncertain.

V usage is TRBV28 and J usage is TRBJ2-7, with TRBD1 matching 7 bases. The CDR3 consists of 11 residues. Losses at the gene ends were 11 bases for V and 6 bases for J; bases not matched to a gene: 7. Germline V gives CDR1 MDHEN, CDR2 SYDVKM. The CDR3 DNA sequence: TGTGCCCTCCAGGGGGTGGGCGAGCAGTACTTC. Residues: CALQGVGEQYF.

The chain combines TRBV4-2 with TRBJ1-2; D remains ambiguous. V lost 1 base to trimming and J lost 8 bases, with 17 bases between them. CDR1 and CDR2 (germline): LGHNA, YNFKEQ. This CDR3 is 15 amino acids long. CDR3 protein: CASSQGPQLGEGYTF. The CDR3 region has the DNA TGTGCCAGCAGCCAAGGTCCCCAGCTAGGAGAAGGCTACACCTTC.

The chain couples TRBV11-1 to TRBJ2-1, with D possibly TRBD2 on 7 matching bases. Looked up from germline, CDR1 is SGHAT and CDR2 is FQDESV (reference sequence). The CDR3 is 15 amino acids. V was cut by 2 bases and J by 8 bases, with 16 bases left in between. CDR3 in DNA: TGTGCCAGCAGCTTACTTGCGGGGGACATCCATGAGCAGTTCTTC. This translates into CASSLLAGDIHEQFF.

V is TRBV27 and J is TRBJ2-7; D is perhaps TRBD2 (7 bases). The CDR3 totals 17 residues. V was clipped by 7 bases and J by 5 bases, with 27 bases between them. Germline V CDR1 and CDR2: MNHEY, SMNVEV (reference sequence). The CDR3 DNA is TGTGCCAGCAAACAAAGGCCCCCGGGGGGCAAGGTCAACGAGCAGTACTTC. This encodes CASKQRPPGGKVNEQYF.

This chain joins TRBV5-1 and TRBJ1-1; 7 nucleotides align to TRBD1. The trim removed 1 base at V and 0 bases at J, leaving 0 bases unmatched. The CDR3 consists of 14 residues. Germline V CDR1 and CDR2: SGHRS, YFSETQ. The CDR3 protein is CASSLRGLNTEAFF. The CDR3, as DNA: TGCGCCAGCAGCTTGAGGGGGCTGAACACTGAAGCTTTCTTT.

This chain joins TRBV6-5 and TRBJ2-7, with 11 bases matching TRBD2. V lost 6 bases to trimming and J lost 1 base; unmatched junction nucleotides: 5. Germline assignment: CDR1 MNHEY and CDR2 SVGAGI. There are 15 residues in the CDR3. The CDR3 sequence: CASRLAGGGSYEQYF. The CDR3 region has the DNA TGTGCCAGCAGGCTAGCGGGGGGTGGTTCCTACGAGCAGTACTTC.

The chain has TRBV27 and TRBJ2-1; 7 bases are a match to TRBD1. Per the germline V gene, CDR1 is MNHEY and CDR2 is SMNVEV (reference sequence). This CDR3 contains 15 residues. The J segment lost 9 bases and the V segment lost 5 bases, leaving 13 bases of the junction unmatched. CDR3 sequence: CASSEQGTPGSEQFF. The CDR3 DNA is TGTGCCAGCAGTGAACAGGGGACACCGGGGAGTGAGCAGTTCTTC.

This chain joins TRBV18 and TRBJ1-2; TRBD1 matches 7 bases. J was trimmed by 8 bases and V by 1 base; bases with no gene match: 13. Germline assignment: CDR1 KGHSH and CDR2 LQKENI. The CDR3 has 16 amino acids. DNA for the CDR3: TGTGCCAGCTCACCACAGGGGGCGCGGTTCCCCAAAGGCTACACCTTC. Its translation is CASSPQGARFPKGYTF.

This chain joins TRBV5-3 and TRBJ1-3; TRBD1 aligns across 9 bases. TRBV5-3 is noted as an ORF with a role that remains uncertain. V lost 3 bases, J lost 1 base, and 14 bases stayed unmatched. This CDR3 comprises 19 residues. CDR3 protein: CARSSPETGGRRSGNTIYF. The CDR3 coding sequence is TGTGCCAGAAGCTCGCCCGAGACAGGGGGACGCCGGTCTGGAAACACCATATATTTT.

The chain has TRBV7-8 and TRBJ1-4; D is ambiguous. The V and J ends lost 0 bases and 5 bases respectively, with 7 bases between them. Germline loops: CDR1 SGHVS, CDR2 FQNEAQ. The CDR3 spans 14 residues. CDR3 residues: CASSLALQNEKLFF. In DNA form, the CDR3 reads TGTGCCAGCAGCTTAGCGTTACAAAATGAAAAACTGTTTTTT.

DNA of the CDR3: TGCGCCAGCAGCCAGTACATCGACTCCTACGAGCAGTACTTC. Translation: CASSQYIDSYEQYF. This chain connects TRBV4-3 to TRBJ2-7; D gene unclear. Trimming stripped 3 bases from V and 0 bases from J, with 9 bases between. Per germline, CDR1 LGHNA and CDR2 YSLEER. The CDR3 consists of 14 residues.

The rearrangement joins TRBV19 to TRBJ2-6; D is undetermined. CDR1 and CDR2 from the germline V gene are LNHDA and SQIVND (reference sequence). This CDR3 contains 16 residues. V lost 4 bases and J lost 0, with 10 bases in between. CDR3 DNA: TGTGCCAGTAGTAGGCAGGTTAGCTCTGGGGCCAACGTCCTGACTTTC. This translates into CASSRQVSSGANVLTF.

The gene calls are TRBV7-6 and TRBJ1-1, with TRBD1 matching over 7 bases. The CDR3 runs 16 residues. CDR1 is SGHVS and CDR2 is FNYEAQ in the germline V gene. V was pared by 5 bases and J by 3 bases, with 12 bases of the junction left unmatched. Written as DNA, the CDR3 is TGTGCCAGCAGCGATACAGGGGTTGGTCGGTACACTGAAGCTTTCTTT. This encodes CASSDTGVGRYTEAFF.

J is TRBJ2-3 and V is TRBV9, with 11 bases identical to TRBD2. Germline V gives CDR1 SGDLS, CDR2 YYNGEE. Trimming removed 4 bases from V and 3 bases from J; junction bases left unmatched: 1. The CDR3 totals 14 residues. The CDR3 region is CASSLAGGTDTQYF. The CDR3 DNA reads TGTGCCAGCAGCCTAGCGGGGGGAACAGATACGCAGTATTTT.

CDR3 coding DNA: TGTGCCAGCAGTCGACAGGGGAGCACTGAAGCTTTCTTT. Its translation: CASSRQGSTEAFF. The chain carries TRBV12-3 or TRBV12-4 and TRBJ1-1; 8 bases align to TRBD1. This CDR3 has 13 amino acids. V was clipped by 5 bases and J by 4 bases; unmatched bases: 3.

The chain employs TRBV5-1 and TRBJ1-4; 8 nucleotides align to TRBD1. CDR1 is SGHRS and CDR2 is YFSETQ in the germline V gene. The CDR3 runs 15 residues. The junction had 8 bases not matched to a gene; V was cut back by 3 bases and J by 7 bases. The CDR3 DNA reads TGCGCCAGCAGCTCGGGACAGGACACCATTGAAAAACTGTTTTTT. This encodes CASSSGQDTIEKLFF.

A remark on this clone: The sample has other DNA sequences that encode this CDR3 too. V and J are TRBV3-1 (or the pseudogene TRBV3-2) and TRBJ1-1, with 7 bases lining up with TRBD1. Germline V gene data show CDR1 as LGHDT and CDR2 as YNNKEL (reference sequence). This CDR3 is built from 13 residues. V gave up 4 bases and J gave up 3 bases; unmatched junction bases: 2. As DNA, the CDR3 is TGTGCCAGCAGCCCTACAGGGGACACTGAAGCTTTCTTT. This gives the protein CASSPTGDTEAFF.

The genes are TRBV12-3 or TRBV12-4 and TRBJ1-2; D not certain. Trimming pared 3 bases from V and 2 bases from J, leaving 7 bases between. This CDR3 region has 13 residues. CDR3 nucleotide sequence: TGTGCCAGCAGTTTGACCGGGAACTATGGCTACACCTTC. This translates into CASSLTGNYGYTF.

J is TRBJ1-1 and V is TRBV18, with 8 nucleotides matching TRBD1. Per germline, CDR1 KGHSH and CDR2 LQKENI. This CDR3 region has 14 residues. V shed 4 bases, J shed 1 base, and the junction held 2 bases outside the gene matches. The CDR3 bases are TGTGCCAGCTCACGCGACAGGGGGAACACTGAAGCTTTCTTT. Translation: CASSRDRGNTEAFF.

V and J are TRBV11-2 and TRBJ2-1, with 10 bases matching TRBD2. The germline CDR1 and CDR2 sequences are SGHAT and FQNNGV. The CDR3 is 16 amino acids. Trimming took 2 bases from V and 7 from J; bases not matched to a gene: 8. In DNA form, the CDR3 reads TGTGCCAGCAGCTTAAGGCTAGCGGGGGTCTGGAATGAGCAGTTCTTC. Translation: CASSLRLAGVWNEQFF.

V and J are TRBV27 and TRBJ1-5; D unresolved. Germline V gene sequence: CDR1 MNHEY, CDR2 SMNVEV (reference sequence). Trimming removed 11 bases at V and 4 bases at J, with 15 bases between. The CDR3 has 13 amino acids. CDR3 sequence reads: CASKLDFNQPQHF. Written as DNA, the CDR3 is TGTGCCTCAAAATTAGACTTTAATCAGCCCCAGCATTTT.

The chain recombines TRBV27 with TRBJ1-2; TRBD1 might be the D (5 bases). This CDR3 is 17 amino acids long. Per germline, CDR1 MNHEY and CDR2 SMNVEV (reference sequence). The germline V and J ends were trimmed by 5 bases and 4 bases, with 23 bases remaining between them. The CDR3 region is CASSAGRSPMVTYGYTF. The CDR3 DNA sequence: TGTGCCAGCAGTGCGGGACGTTCCCCGATGGTTACCTATGGCTACACCTTC.

This clone was recorded many times. The chain employs TRBV5-1 and TRBJ2-2; 10 bases line up with TRBD1. This CDR3 comprises 16 residues. J gave up 3 bases and V 1 base, and 3 bases lay outside the gene matches. Germline V gives CDR1 SGHRS, CDR2 YFSETQ. Here the CDR3 reads CASSLRGTGDTGELFF. The CDR3 DNA sequence: TGCGCCAGCAGCTTGCGGGGGACAGGGGACACCGGGGAGCTGTTTTTT.

The chain links TRBV6-2 or TRBV6-3 to TRBJ1-5; tentative D call: TRBD1 (5 bases). The CDR3 totals 14 residues. Germline assignment: CDR1 MNHEY and CDR2 SVGEGT. The V and J ends lost 5 bases and 7 bases respectively, with 15 bases between them. The CDR3 is CASSRQPGFQPQHF. As DNA, the CDR3 is TGTGCCAGCAGTCGACAGCCTGGCTTCCAGCCCCAGCATTTT.

This clone was found a few times. J is TRBJ2-7 and V is TRBV5-1; maybe TRBD2 (5 bases). Germline CDR1 SGHRS, CDR2 YFSETQ. This CDR3 has 14 amino acids. V lost 1 base, J lost 3 bases, and 11 bases lay in between. Here the CDR3 reads CASSLTGNDYEQYF. CDR3 nucleotides: TGCGCCAGCAGCTTGACCGGGAACGACTACGAGCAGTACTTC. Together with reference TRBV5-1 and TRBJ2-7, the CDR3 gives the full variable domain: KAGVTQTPRYLIKTRGQQVTLSCSPISGHRSVSWYQQTPGQGLQFLFEYFSETQRNKGNFPGRFSGRQFSNSRSEMNVSTLELGDSALYLCASSLTGNDYEQYFGPGTRLTVT.

The chain recombines TRBV4-3 with TRBJ1-4, with TRBD1 as a possible D gene (5 bases). CDR3 length: 13 amino acids. V lost 4 bases to trimming and J lost 12 bases, with 15 bases between them. The germline gives CDR1 LGHNA, CDR2 YSLEER. CDR3 sequence (DNA): TGCGCCAGCAGCCCGGCGACGCAGGGCCAACTGTTTTTT. Amino acid sequence: CASSPATQGQLFF.

This clone was counted once. The chain is built from TRBV7-3 and TRBJ1-3, with D possibly TRBD1 on 5 matching bases. The CDR3 loop spans 15 amino acids. Trimming left V 4 bases short and J 1 base short, with 11 bases between. Germline loops: CDR1 SGHTA, CDR2 FQGTGA. CDR3 sequence (DNA): TGTGCCAGCAGCTCCTCGGGGGGGTCTGGAAACACCATATATTTT. Protein: CASSSSGGSGNTIYF.